Sequencing of this TCR beta chain was carried out in a study of response to subunit inactivated influenza vaccine. Study results and limitations: Seasonal influenza vaccination, on each occasion, was suggested by the authors to recruit few new T cells.

This clonotype came up a few times. Its antigen is not identified. Trimming cost V 1 base and J 1 base, with 8 bases left between them. The CDR3 has 13 residues. Germline V CDR1 and CDR2: DFQATT, SNEGSKA (reference sequence). In TCRdb, the RT-PCR reads were re-called with MiXCR into one record per CDR3 protein. The sample has roughly 630,000 distinct CDR3 sequences; around 13% are singletons. The sample was PBMCs from blood, taken 14 days before vaccination. V is TRBV20-1 and J is TRBJ2-7; D is unresolved. The origin of this receptor is a middle-aged man who received an inactivated influenza vaccine. This CDR3 is CSARGTASYEQYF. In DNA form, the CDR3 reads TGCAGTGCTAGAGGGACGGCATCCTACGAGCAGTACTTC.